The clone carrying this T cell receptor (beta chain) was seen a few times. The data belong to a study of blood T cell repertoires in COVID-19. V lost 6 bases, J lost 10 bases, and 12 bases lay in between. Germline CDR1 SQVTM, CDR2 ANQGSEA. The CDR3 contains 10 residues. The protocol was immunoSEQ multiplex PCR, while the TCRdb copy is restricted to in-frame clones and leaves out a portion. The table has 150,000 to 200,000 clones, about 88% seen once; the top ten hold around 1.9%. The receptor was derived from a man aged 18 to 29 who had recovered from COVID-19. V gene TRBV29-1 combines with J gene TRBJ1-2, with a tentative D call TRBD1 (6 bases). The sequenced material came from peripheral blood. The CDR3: CSVLGGDYTF. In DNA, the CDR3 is TGCAGCGTCCTAGGGGGAGACTACACCTTC.